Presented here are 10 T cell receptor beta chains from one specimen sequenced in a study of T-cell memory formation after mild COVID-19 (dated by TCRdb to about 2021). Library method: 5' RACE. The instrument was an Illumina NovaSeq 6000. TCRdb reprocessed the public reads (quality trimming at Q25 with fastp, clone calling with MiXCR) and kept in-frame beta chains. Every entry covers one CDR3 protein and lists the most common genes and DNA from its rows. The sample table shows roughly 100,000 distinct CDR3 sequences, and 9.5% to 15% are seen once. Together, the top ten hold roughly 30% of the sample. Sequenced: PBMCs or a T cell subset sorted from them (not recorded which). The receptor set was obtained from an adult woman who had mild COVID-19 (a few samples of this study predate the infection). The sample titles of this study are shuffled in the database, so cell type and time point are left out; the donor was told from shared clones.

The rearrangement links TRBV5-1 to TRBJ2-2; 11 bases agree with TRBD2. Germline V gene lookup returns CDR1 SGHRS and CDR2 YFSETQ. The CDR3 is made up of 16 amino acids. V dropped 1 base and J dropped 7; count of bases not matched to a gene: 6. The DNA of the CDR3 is TGCGCCAGCAGCTTGTCGACTAGCGGGGTGGTCGGGGAGCTGTTTTTT. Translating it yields CASSLSTSGVVGELFF. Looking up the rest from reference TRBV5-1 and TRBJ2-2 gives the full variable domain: KAGVTQTPRYLIKTRGQQVTLSCSPISGHRSVSWYQQTPGQGLQFLFEYFSETQRNKGNFPGRFSGRQFSNSRSEMNVSTLELGDSALYLCASSLSTSGVVGELFFGEGSRLTVL.

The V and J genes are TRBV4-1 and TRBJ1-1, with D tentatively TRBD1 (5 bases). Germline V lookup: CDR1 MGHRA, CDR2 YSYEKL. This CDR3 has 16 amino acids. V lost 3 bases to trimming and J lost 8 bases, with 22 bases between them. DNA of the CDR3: TGCGCCAGCAGCCAGGACCGGTGGGGGGTCCTTGGAGAAGCTTTCTTT. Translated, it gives CASSQDRWGVLGEAFF.

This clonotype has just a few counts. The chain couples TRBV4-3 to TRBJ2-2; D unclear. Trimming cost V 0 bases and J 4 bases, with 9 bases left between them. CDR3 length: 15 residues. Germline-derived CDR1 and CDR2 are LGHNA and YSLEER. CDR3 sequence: CASSQDRWGTGELFF. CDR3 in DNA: TGCGCCAGCAGCCAAGATCGGTGGGGCACCGGGGAGCTGTTTTTT.

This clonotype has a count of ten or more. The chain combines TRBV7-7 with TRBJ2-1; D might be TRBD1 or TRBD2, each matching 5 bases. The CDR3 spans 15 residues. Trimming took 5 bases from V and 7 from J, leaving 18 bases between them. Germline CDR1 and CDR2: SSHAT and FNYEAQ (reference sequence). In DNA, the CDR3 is TGTGCCAGCAGCCCGTGGGACCCGTCTTTTAATGAGCAGTTCTTC. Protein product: CASSPWDPSFNEQFF.

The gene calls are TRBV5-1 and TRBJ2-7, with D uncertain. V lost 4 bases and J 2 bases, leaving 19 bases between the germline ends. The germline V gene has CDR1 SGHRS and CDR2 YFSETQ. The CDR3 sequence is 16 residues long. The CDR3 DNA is TGCGCCAGCAGCCTCGACTCCCGAAGTGCTACCTACGAGCAGTACTTC. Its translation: CASSLDSRSATYEQYF.

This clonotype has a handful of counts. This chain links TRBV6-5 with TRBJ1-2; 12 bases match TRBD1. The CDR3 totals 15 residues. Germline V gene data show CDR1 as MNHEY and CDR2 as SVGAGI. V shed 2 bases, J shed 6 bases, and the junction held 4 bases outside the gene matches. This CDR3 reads CASSYGGTGGDGYTF. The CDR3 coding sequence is TGTGCCAGCAGTTACGGCGGGACAGGGGGCGATGGCTACACCTTC.

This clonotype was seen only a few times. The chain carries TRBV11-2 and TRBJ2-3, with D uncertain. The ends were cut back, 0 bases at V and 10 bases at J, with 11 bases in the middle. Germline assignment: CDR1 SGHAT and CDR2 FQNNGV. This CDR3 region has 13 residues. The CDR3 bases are TGTGCCAGCAGCTTAGAACTATATAGTTCGCAGTATTTT. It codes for CASSLELYSSQYF.

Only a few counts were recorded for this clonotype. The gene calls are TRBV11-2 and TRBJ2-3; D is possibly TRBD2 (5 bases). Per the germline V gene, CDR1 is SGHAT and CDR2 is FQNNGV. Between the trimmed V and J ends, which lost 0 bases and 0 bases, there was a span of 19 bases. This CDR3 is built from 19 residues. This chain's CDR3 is CASSLDSPRAPTSTDTQYF. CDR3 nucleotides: TGTGCCAGCAGCTTAGACTCCCCGCGGGCACCGACTAGCACAGATACGCAGTATTTT.

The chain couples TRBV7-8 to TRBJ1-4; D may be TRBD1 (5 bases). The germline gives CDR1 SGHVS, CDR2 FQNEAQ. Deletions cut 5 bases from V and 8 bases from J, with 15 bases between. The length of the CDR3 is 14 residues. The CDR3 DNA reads TGTGCCAGCAGCCGGGGACCGAGTGAGGAAAAACTGTTTTTT. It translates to CASSRGPSEEKLFF. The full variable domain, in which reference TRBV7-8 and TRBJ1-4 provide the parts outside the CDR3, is GAGVSQSPRYKVAKRGQDVALRCDPISGHVSLFWYQQALGQGPEFLTYFQNEAQLDKSGLPSDRFFAERPEGSVSTLKIQRTQQEDSAVYLCASSRGPSEEKLFFGSGTQLSVL.

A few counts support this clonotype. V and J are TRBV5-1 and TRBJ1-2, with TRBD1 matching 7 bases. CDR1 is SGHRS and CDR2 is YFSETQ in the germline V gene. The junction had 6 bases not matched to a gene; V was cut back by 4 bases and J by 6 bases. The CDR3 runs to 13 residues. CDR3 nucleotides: TGCGCCAGCAGCCCCACGACAGGGAATGGCTACACCTTC. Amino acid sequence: CASSPTTGNGYTF.